Described below is a single TCR beta chain sequence and its context. No antigen is known for it. The input lacks base qualities; no much larger clone sits a single base away. Trimming takes 6 bases from V and 7 bases from J, and the germline ends sit 17 bases apart. The CDR3 runs 14 amino acids, cysteine and phenylalanine included. The entry retains the CDR3 DNA only, 42 bases that are in frame from base 1. CDR1 and CDR2 are drawn from the germline V gene: SGHTA, FQGNSA. At study entry, a tuberculin skin test and the QuantiFERON-TB GOLD In-Tube IGRA were used to screen adolescents for latent tuberculosis infection. Immunosequencing was performed on unsorted cryopreserved PBMC, with 90,000 to 100,000 T cells per clinical donor covered on average. Eleven high schools in the Worcester region of the Western Cape, South Africa, served as enrollment sites for adolescents aged 12 to 18 years. About ten M. tuberculosis-infected adolescents and about 10 uninfected adolescents, matched for age and sex, were selected. PBMC from adolescents were isolated by density centrifugation from freshly drawn heparinized blood and were then cryopreserved.

This record comes from a study of T cells in tuberculosis listed by TCRdb under 2018. Broadly, across the study: To characterize T cells specific for the mycobacterial lipid antigen glucose monomycolate (GMM), the study used CD1B tetramers together with high-throughput TCR immunosequencing. A South African clinical cohort compared IGRA-negative adolescents, IGRA-positive adolescents with latent tuberculosis and adults with active tuberculosis, over eight per group. Overall study outcomes, separate from this receptor: Shorter CDR3-alpha lengths in active tuberculosis patients partly drove the smaller NN-distances, and the TCR-beta difference was not statistically significant. Compared with IGRA-negative controls, TCR-alpha repertoires from active tuberculosis had smaller mean NN-distances to GMM-specific TCRs, which suggests that these TCRs underwent clonal expansion. A classifier using the diverse GMM-specific repertoire reached approximately 90% accuracy (AUROC around 0.9), compared with approximately 73% accuracy using GEM motif frequencies. Clinical samples were selected based on the availability of cryopreserved specimens, with adults included as active tuberculosis cases and adolescents included as controls.

The immunoSEQ multiplex PCR assay was used to generate TCR libraries, with TCR-beta and/or TCR-alpha/delta assays applied to each sample. The amplified TCR libraries were sequenced on the Illumina high-throughput platform. The original pipeline was this. Clustering and dimensionality reduction relied on pairwise TCRdist distances among GMM-specific receptors from T cells that were either sorted ex vivo or expanded in vitro. The score assigned to each clinical repertoire was mean NN-distance, meaning the average TCRdist to the nearest 10% of tetramer-positive reference sequences. GEM TCR motif frequency was calculated as the fraction of unique TCRs that matched known GEM sequences by V/J usage and CDR3 length. Linear discriminant analysis with leave-one-out cross-validation, implemented in scikit-learn, was used to classify active tuberculosis. The clones in this table, taken by TCRdb from immuneACCESS, are in-frame only. Not every clone is retained; where verified, under half of the shortfall comes from an unresolved V gene, and the cause of the rest is unknown. That table gives V, J and clone size, and the DNA gave D and trimming. The sample contains fewer than 30,000 clones, 93% of them found a single time. Less than 5.5% of the sample is in the top ten clones.

Sequenced sample: PBMCs. The source of this sequence is a donor aged 10-29 years with latent tuberculosis or without tuberculosis infection. The chain uses TRBV7-2 and TRBJ2-3; the best D guess is TRBD2, with 7 bases matching. The DNA is as follows: TGTGCCAGCAGAGGGGGGGTAAGCGGCTATACGCAGTATTTT. Its coded protein is CASRGGVSGYTQYF.